The TCR beta chain under discussion was sequenced for a study of T-cell memory formation after mild COVID-19. The overall study: Largely, the TCR clusters proved donor specific.

MiXCR, run by TCRdb on the 5' RACE reads, gives a single entry per CDR3 protein. The table lists 450,000 to 650,000 distinct CDR3 sequences, around 20% of them singletons. This clonotype was picked up a small number of times. What it recognizes is unknown. The study, taken as a whole, reports: The pre-infection memory compartment contained some responding clones, suggesting cross-reactive memory joined.

This CDR3 region has 17 residues. From germline, CDR1 is SEHNR and CDR2 FQNEAQ (reference sequence). The junction had 10 bases not matched to a gene; V was cut back by 0 bases and J by 3 bases. Source material: PBMCs or a T cell subset sorted from them (not recorded which). The source of this sequence is an adult woman who had mild COVID-19 (a few samples of this study predate the infection). Cell type and time point are not known. V and J are TRBV7-9 and TRBJ1-1; 7 bases are shared with TRBD1. DNA of the CDR3: TGTGCCAGCAGCTTAGCCCAACACCGGGACAGACACACTGAAGCTTTCTTT. This encodes CASSLAQHRDRHTEAFF. Full variable domain (remainder filled in from reference TRBV7-9 and TRBJ1-1): DTGVSQNPRHKITKRGQNVTFRCDPISEHNRLYWYRQTLGQGPEFLTYFQNEAQLEKSRLLSDRFSAERPKGSFSTLEIQRTEQGDSAMYLCASSLAQHRDRHTEAFFGQGTRLTVV.